This T cell receptor beta chain derives from a study of beta chain features in type 1 diabetes. Study-wide results and limits: All four CD4+ subsets from Type 1 diabetes patients carried moderately but significantly shorter TCRB CDR3s. Compared to healthy donors, patients appeared to have naive, central memory and Treg TCRB repertoires that were more alike.

This clone has more than one count but fewer than ten. Its specificity is not known. Expressed TCRB transcripts got sequenced, as all isolated RNA was reverse transcribed. Assay: immunoSEQ multiplex PCR; the TCRdb copy retains only in-frame clones and omits some. This table holds fewer than 350,000 clones, about 8% found once. All of the sorted populations showed purity greater than 98%. Germline CDR1 and CDR2: SNHLY and FYNNEI. This CDR3 has 14 residues. Trimming left V 5 bases short and J 1 base short, with 11 bases between. V and J are TRBV2 and TRBJ2-5; unclear D gene. The receptor was derived from a woman aged 18 to 35 in good health. The sample taken for sequencing was central memory CD4+ T cells from blood. The CDR3 DNA is TGTGCCAGCAGTCCAGCTCTGCCCCAAGAGACCCAGTACTTC. Amino acids: CASSPALPQETQYF.